This T cell receptor (beta chain) stems from a study of blood T cell repertoires in COVID-19. Study-wide context: Samples taken during acute and convalescent COVID-19 were collected in the United States, Italy and Spain. Sources were T cells, B-cell-depleted T cells, or PBMCs; the material itself was cDNA or gDNA.

Trimming stripped 6 bases from V and 5 bases from J, with 19 bases between. The germline CDR1 and CDR2 sequences are SGHTA and FQGNSA. The CDR3 totals 15 residues. Per the study methods: Researchers report that nucleated cell counts were estimated from reference gene primer amplification. Assay used: immunoSEQ multiplex PCR; TCRdb lists only in-frame clones, some missing. V, J and clone size are taken as reported in that table, and D and trimming were inferred from the DNA itself. The data contain some 320,000 clones, almost 85% of them singletons. The gene calls are TRBV7-2 and TRBJ2-5; D is uncertain. The sequenced sample was peripheral blood. The source of this sequence is a human donor in a cohort sampled during active COVID-19. The chain's CDR3 is CASSFTDGGFETQYF. As DNA, the CDR3 is TGTGCCAGCAGTTTTACAGACGGTGGGTTTGAGACCCAGTACTTC.